The entry below describes one TCR beta chain. What it binds is unknown. The entry originates in a study of T cell responses to AZD1222 COVID-19 vaccine. Looking at the study overall: Researchers grouped second doses given at about 4 or about 12 weeks into one pool. Points from the study as a whole: Baseline serostatus was positive in only 5 to 7 AZD1222 recipients. Close to half of all spike-specific TCRs reportedly target regions of the variants that are unmutated.

This CDR3 contains 15 residues. The V end lost 3 bases, the J end lost 0 bases, and 12 bases lay between the germline ends. The germline CDR1 and CDR2 sequences are GTSNPN and SVGIG (reference sequence). This table comes from immunoSEQ multiplex PCR, and its TCRdb copy is limited to in-frame clones, with some not included. The profile shows about 160,000 clones, roughly 90% of them singletons. Sequenced material: peripheral blood, taken on day 0 of AZD1222 vaccination. The rearrangement links TRBV30 to TRBJ1-3; the D is unclear. This receptor was obtained from an adult in good health. The CDR3 is CAWRLTGNSGNTIYF. CDR3 nucleotide sequence: TGTGCCTGGAGACTCACGGGAAACTCTGGAAACACCATATATTTT.